This is a list of T cell receptor beta chains from one sample in a study of shared clonotypes between healthy human individuals. The method was immunoSEQ multiplex PCR; TCRdb's version includes in-frame clones alone and lacks a portion of them. Of 2.3 million or so clones listed, just over 90% are singletons. Sequencing used naive CD4+ T cells from PBMCs. The receptors derive from a man aged 18-30 years in good health. Some clones in this sample may be carry-over from other donors' samples. Both conserved end residues are trimmed from each CDR3.

J | V | CDR3
TRBJ1-1 | TRBV6-1 | ASSPGQMNTEAF
TRBJ1-5 | TRBV29-1 | SVKTGFNQPQH
TRBJ2-1 | TRBV7-6 | ASSLARDNEQF
TRBJ2-2 | TRBV7-8 | ASRRRETGELF
TRBJ2-1 | TRBV2 | ASSPLAVADNEQF
TRBJ1-4 | TRBV28 | ASSIEQGNEKLF
TRBJ2-5 | TRBV25-1 | ASRSAGKETQY
TRBJ2-3 | TRBV7-3 | ASRLAASTDTQY
TRBJ2-7 | TRBV6-6 | ASSYQRERGEQY
TRBJ2-4 | TRBV13 | ASSVGGWTHITPAKNIQY
TRBJ1-4 | TRBV5-4 | ASSKQGAHEKLF
TRBJ2-7 | TRBV2 | ASSLLAPTYEQY
TRBJ2-5 | TRBV9 | ASSAYREETQY
TRBJ2-2 | TRBV7-9 | ASSTTGASNTGELF
TRBJ2-7 | TRBV29-1 | SVQSSGDLYEQY
TRBJ1-2 | TRBV28 | ASRPEKRALGYT
TRBJ2-7 | TRBV12-1 | ASSRGREYFEQY
TRBJ2-1 | TRBV18 | ASSPLGGRSEQF
TRBJ2-1 | TRBV18 | ASSPDRDGGEQF
TRBJ2-4 | TRBV19 | ASTKRGDLAKNIQY
TRBJ2-7 | TRBV19 | ASSMEGGFYEQY
TRBJ1-2 | TRBV6-6 | ASTPTVTDYYGYT
TRBJ1-2 | TRBV7-9 | ASSSRYGYT
TRBJ1-1 | TRBV5-1 | ASSLEGGGDAEAF
TRBJ2-5 | TRBV4-1 | ASSQPMTQETQY
TRBJ2-3 | TRBV9 | ASSIPGLAGGGPDTQY
TRBJ1-2 | TRBV23-1 | ASSHPSGYGYT
TRBJ2-3 | TRBV7-9 | ASSPGLAAPSDTQY
TRBJ2-3 | TRBV10-3 | AISDLTEDRDTQY
TRBJ2-3 | TRBV5-1 | ASSSHPGLAPDTQY
TRBJ1-2 | TRBV5-4 | ASSESAGTVYGYT
TRBJ2-3 | TRBV7-9 | ASSLEGGWDTQY
TRBJ2-5 | TRBV28 | ASSLFESVQETQY
TRBJ1-1 | TRBV10-3 | AISERGQGTEAF
TRBJ2-1 | TRBV4-2 | ASSQGRLNKQF
TRBJ2-7 | TRBV2 | ASRPPLASGPYEQY
TRBJ1-2 | TRBV4-3 | ASSQDTGAYYGYT
TRBJ1-2 | TRBV11-2 | ASSSDRAGYGYT
TRBJ1-5 | TRBV28 | ASSRLNQPQH
TRBJ2-1 | TRBV2 | ASSERGAGGYNEQF
TRBJ2-3 | TRBV25-1 | ASSDRDRATDTQY
TRBJ2-2 | TRBV5-4 | ASSPAGVATGELF
TRBJ1-2 | TRBV6-5 | ATQERQRYGYT
TRBJ2-7 | TRBV9 | ASSVSGQSYEQY
TRBJ2-3 | TRBV2 | ASLREASTDTQY
TRBJ1-2 | TRBV5-1 | ASSLGGIVGGYT
TRBJ2-3 | TRBV29-1 | SAANRGPGDTQY
TRBJ2-5 | TRBV6-1 | ASSESIRGSQETQY
TRBJ1-3 | TRBV5-5 | ASSRGIGKLSGNTIY
TRBJ2-2 | TRBV28 | ASRGVGRLF
TRBJ1-2 | TRBV19 | ASSPPSGVYGYT
TRBJ1-2 | TRBV2 | ASSRGDGYGYT
TRBJ1-1 | TRBV29-1 | SARGLAEAF
TRBJ1-3 | TRBV21-1 | ASSRQGELRVSGNTIY
TRBJ2-1 | TRBV28 | ASSLVKREQF
TRBJ2-1 | TRBV28 | ASSLDSYNEQF
TRBJ2-1 | TRBV14 | ASSRLAGVNEQF
TRBJ2-7 | TRBV9 | ASSATSPHEQY
TRBJ2-7 | TRBV7-4 | ASSLMEGTSGFSYEQY